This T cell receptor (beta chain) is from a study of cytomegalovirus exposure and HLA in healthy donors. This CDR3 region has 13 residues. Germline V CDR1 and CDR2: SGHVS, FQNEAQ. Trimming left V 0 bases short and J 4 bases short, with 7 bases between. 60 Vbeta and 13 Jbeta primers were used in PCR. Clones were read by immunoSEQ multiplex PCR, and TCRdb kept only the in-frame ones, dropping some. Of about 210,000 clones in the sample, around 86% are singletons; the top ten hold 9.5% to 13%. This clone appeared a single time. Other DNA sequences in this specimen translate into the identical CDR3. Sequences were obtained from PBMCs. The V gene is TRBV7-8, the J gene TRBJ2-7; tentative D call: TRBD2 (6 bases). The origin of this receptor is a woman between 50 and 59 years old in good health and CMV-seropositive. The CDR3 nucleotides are TGTGCCAGCAGCTTAGCGGGGGGATACGAGCAGTACTTC. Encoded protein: CASSLAGGYEQYF.